A selection of T cell receptor beta chains follows, all from one sample in a study of T cell changes during pregnancy in multiple sclerosis. Clones were sequenced by immunoSEQ multiplex PCR, and TCRdb holds only the in-frame ones, with some missing. This sample yields approximately 39,000 clones, of which approximately 94% are seen a single time; approximately 0.39% belongs to the top ten. The starting material was CD4+ T cells from peripheral blood mononuclear cells, obtained in the second trimester of pregnancy. These receptors came from a female donor with multiple sclerosis, enrolled in a pregnancy study. CDR3s include the opening cysteine and the closing phenylalanine or tryptophan. D genes are given only for firm matches. Rows give clone size only sometimes, using once, few, many, or a class for an expanded clone.

D gene: .
clone size: .
J gene: TRBJ2-5
V gene: TRBV5-1
CDR3 protein: CASSPGLSQETQYF
CDR3 DNA: TGCGCCAGCAGCCCGGGACTGAGCCAAGAGACCCAGTACTTC

D gene: .
clone size: .
J gene: TRBJ1-4
V gene: TRBV7-9
CDR3 protein: CASSPASLGWGYNEKLFF
CDR3 DNA: TGTGCCAGCAGTCCGGCGTCCTTAGGCTGGGGCTATAATGAAAAACTGTTTTTT

D gene: TRBD1
clone size: once
J gene: TRBJ1-4
V gene: TRBV4-2
CDR3 protein: CASSQGTGGGEKLFF
CDR3 DNA: TGTGCCAGCAGCCAAGGGACAGGGGGTGGTGAAAAACTGTTTTTT

D gene: .
clone size: .
J gene: TRBJ1-2
V gene: TRBV5-1
CDR3 protein: CASSRTEYGYTF
CDR3 DNA: TGCGCCAGCAGCCGCACAGAGTATGGCTACACCTTC

D gene: .
clone size: .
J gene: TRBJ1-2
V gene: TRBV15
CDR3 protein: CATSRDGGKVYGYTF
CDR3 DNA: TGTGCCACCAGCAGAGATGGGGGGAAGGTCTATGGCTACACCTTC

D gene: TRBD1
clone size: .
J gene: TRBJ2-7
V gene: TRBV7-2
CDR3 protein: CASSFAGGATSYEQYF
CDR3 DNA: TGTGCCAGCAGCTTTGCAGGGGGTGCCACTTCCTACGAGCAGTACTTC

D gene: TRBD2
clone size: .
J gene: TRBJ2-1
V gene: TRBV4-2
CDR3 protein: CASSPRLAGGYNEQFF
CDR3 DNA: TGTGCCAGCAGCCCCCGACTAGCGGGGGGGTACAATGAGCAGTTCTTC

D gene: .
clone size: once
J gene: TRBJ2-1
V gene: TRBV4-3
CDR3 protein: CASSQDKTDYNEQFF
CDR3 DNA: TGCGCCAGCAGCCAAGATAAGACAGATTACAATGAGCAGTTCTTC

D gene: .
clone size: .
J gene: TRBJ1-2
V gene: TRBV7-2
CDR3 protein: CASSPKRGNYGYTF
CDR3 DNA: TGTGCCAGCAGCCCTAAACGGGGGAACTATGGCTACACCTTC

D gene: .
clone size: .
J gene: TRBJ1-1
V gene: TRBV10-3
CDR3 protein: CAISSTGPEAFF
CDR3 DNA: TGTGCCATCAGCAGCACAGGGCCCGAAGCTTTCTTT

D gene: .
clone size: .
J gene: TRBJ1-4
V gene: TRBV4-2
CDR3 protein: CASSQDLQGGDEKLFF
CDR3 DNA: TGTGCCAGCAGCCAAGATTTGCAGGGTGGGGATGAAAAACTGTTTTTT

D gene: .
clone size: .
J gene: TRBJ2-2
V gene: TRBV11-2
CDR3 protein: CASSYGHFDTGELFF
CDR3 DNA: TGTGCCAGCAGCTACGGACATTTCGACACCGGGGAGCTGTTTTTT

D gene: .
clone size: .
J gene: TRBJ2-7
V gene: TRBV6-5
CDR3 protein: CASSRPGTAYEQYF
CDR3 DNA: TGTGCCAGCAGTCGCCCGGGAACAGCCTACGAGCAGTACTTC

D gene: TRBD1
clone size: .
J gene: TRBJ1-2
V gene: TRBV5-1
CDR3 protein: CASSRTGSSAGYGYTF
CDR3 DNA: TGCGCCAGCAGCCGGACAGGGAGTTCGGCTGGCTATGGCTACACCTTC

D gene: TRBD1
clone size: .
J gene: TRBJ2-2
V gene: TRBV2
CDR3 protein: CASAWDRATGELFF
CDR3 DNA: TGTGCCAGTGCATGGGACAGGGCGACCGGGGAGCTGTTTTTT

D gene: TRBD1
clone size: .
J gene: TRBJ2-5
V gene: TRBV14
CDR3 protein: CASSQDSGGEETQYF
CDR3 DNA: TGTGCCAGCAGCCAAGATTCAGGGGGCGAGGAGACCCAGTACTTC

D gene: .
clone size: .
J gene: TRBJ1-2
V gene: TRBV5-4
CDR3 protein: CASSGMVQGFDGYTF
CDR3 DNA: TGTGCCAGCAGCGGTATGGTCCAGGGGTTCGATGGCTACACCTTC

D gene: .
clone size: .
J gene: TRBJ1-1
V gene: TRBV15
CDR3 protein: CATSRGRPMNTEAFF
CDR3 DNA: TGTGCCACCAGCAGAGGCAGGCCCATGAACACTGAAGCTTTCTTT

D gene: TRBD2
clone size: .
J gene: TRBJ2-3
V gene: TRBV27
CDR3 protein: CASSLWRGLAGTDTQYF
CDR3 DNA: TGTGCCAGCAGTTTGTGGCGGGGACTAGCGGGGACAGATACGCAGTATTTT

D gene: TRBD1
clone size: .
J gene: TRBJ1-2
V gene: TRBV7-9
CDR3 protein: CASSLGTGAARNYGYTF
CDR3 DNA: TGTGCCAGCAGCTTAGGGACAGGGGCCGCTCGGAACTATGGCTACACCTTC

D gene: TRBD1
clone size: .
J gene: TRBJ1-2
V gene: TRBV6-6
CDR3 protein: CASSYSGGGQGNGYTF
CDR3 DNA: TGTGCCAGCAGTTACTCGGGCGGGGGACAGGGAAATGGCTACACCTTC

D gene: .
clone size: .
J gene: TRBJ1-5
V gene: TRBV6-1
CDR3 protein: CASSETGHSNQPQHF
CDR3 DNA: TGTGCCAGCAGTGAAACGGGACACTCAAATCAGCCCCAGCATTTT

D gene: TRBD2
clone size: .
J gene: TRBJ2-1
V gene: TRBV11-2
CDR3 protein: CASSYGLAEANEQFF
CDR3 DNA: TGTGCCAGCAGCTATGGACTAGCGGAAGCCAATGAGCAGTTCTTC

D gene: .
clone size: medium-sized
J gene: TRBJ1-2
V gene: TRBV5-8
CDR3 protein: CASQVRVRGYTF
CDR3 DNA: TGTGCCAGCCAAGTGAGGGTCCGGGGCTACACCTTC

D gene: .
clone size: .
J gene: TRBJ1-6
V gene: TRBV2
CDR3 protein: CASRADSNSPLHF
CDR3 DNA: TGTGCCAGCAGGGCCGACAGTAATTCACCCCTCCACTTT